These T cell receptor beta chains were read from a single sample in a study of Graves' ophthalmopathy and Graves' hyperthyroidism. TCRdb reprocessed the multiplex PCR reads via MiXCR and lists one record per CDR3 protein. The sample records around 1,000,000 distinct CDR3 sequences, 36% being singletons. Sequencing was carried out using peripheral blood or thyroid tissue (not recorded which). The receptors were gathered from an adult man with Graves' hyperthyroidism. Both conserved end residues are part of each CDR3. D genes are given only for firm matches. Not every row has a clone size; where given, it reads once, few, many or a size class.

abundance: -
len: 15
j_gene: TRBJ1-1
d_gene: -
v_gene: TRBV7-2
CDR3aa: CASSEGLAVNTEAFF
CDR3nt: TGTGCCAGCAGCGAGGGACTAGCGGTGAACACTGAAGCTTTCTTT

abundance: -
len: 16
j_gene: TRBJ1-2
d_gene: -
v_gene: TRBV12-3/TRBV12-4
CDR3aa: CASSLGPGTANYGYTF
CDR3nt: TGTGCCAGCAGCTTAGGCCCGGGGACGGCGAACTATGGCTACACCTTC

abundance: -
len: 15
j_gene: TRBJ2-7
d_gene: -
v_gene: TRBV9
CDR3aa: CASSVEGGNQPQQYF
CDR3nt: TGTGCCAGCAGCGTAGAAGGCGGCAATCAGCCCCAGCAGTACTTC

abundance: once
len: 13
j_gene: TRBJ1-4
d_gene: -
v_gene: TRBV19
CDR3aa: CASSIRRNEKLFF
CDR3nt: TGTGCCAGTAGTATACGAAGGAATGAAAAACTGTTTTTT

abundance: -
len: 14
j_gene: TRBJ1-1
d_gene: -
v_gene: TRBV9
CDR3aa: CASSPSLWDTEAFF
CDR3nt: TGTGCCAGCAGCCCGAGTTTGTGGGACACTGAAGCTTTCTTT

abundance: few
len: 14
j_gene: TRBJ1-5
d_gene: -
v_gene: TRBV20-1
CDR3aa: CSARQVNSNQPQHF
CDR3nt: TGCAGTGCTCGACAGGTTAATAGCAATCAGCCCCAGCATTTT

abundance: -
len: 15
j_gene: TRBJ2-2
d_gene: -
v_gene: TRBV6-5
CDR3aa: CASRKPGATSGELFF
CDR3nt: TGTGCCAGCAGGAAACCCGGGGCGACTAGTGGGGAGCTGTTTTTT

abundance: -
len: 15
j_gene: TRBJ2-2
d_gene: -
v_gene: TRBV7-2
CDR3aa: CASSLEVTNTGELFF
CDR3nt: TGTGCCAGCAGCTTGGAGGTCACGAACACCGGGGAGCTGTTTTTT

abundance: -
len: 16
j_gene: TRBJ2-5
d_gene: -
v_gene: TRBV5-1
CDR3aa: CASSLGLGGYQETQYF
CDR3nt: TGCGCCAGCAGCTTGGGTCTAGGCGGGTACCAAGAGACCCAGTACTTC

abundance: -
len: 15
j_gene: TRBJ2-2
d_gene: -
v_gene: TRBV15
CDR3aa: CATSSFRGNTGELFF
CDR3nt: TGTGCCACCAGCAGCTTCAGGGGAAACACCGGGGAGCTGTTTTTT

abundance: -
len: 15
j_gene: TRBJ2-7
d_gene: TRBD1
v_gene: TRBV2
CDR3aa: CASRKSGTGAGEQYF
CDR3nt: TGTGCCAGCAGGAAATCCGGGACAGGGGCTGGCGAGCAGTACTTC

abundance: many
len: 12
j_gene: TRBJ2-7
d_gene: -
v_gene: TRBV20-1
CDR3aa: CSARGTSNEQYF
CDR3nt: TGCAGTGCTAGGGGGACATCTAACGAGCAGTACTTC

abundance: -
len: 15
j_gene: TRBJ1-1
d_gene: -
v_gene: TRBV5-1
CDR3aa: CASSPEKELNTEAFF
CDR3nt: TGCGCCAGCAGCCCAGAGAAGGAGCTGAACACTGAAGCTTTCTTT

abundance: -
len: 14
j_gene: TRBJ2-5
d_gene: TRBD2
v_gene: TRBV29-1
CDR3aa: CSVEEGGLAGAQYF
CDR3nt: TGCAGCGTTGAAGAAGGCGGACTAGCGGGGGCCCAGTACTTC

abundance: -
len: 13
j_gene: TRBJ1-5
d_gene: -
v_gene: TRBV25-1
CDR3aa: CASGENSNQPQHF
CDR3nt: TGTGCCAGCGGTGAGAATAGCAATCAGCCCCAGCATTTT

abundance: -
len: 15
j_gene: TRBJ2-5
d_gene: TRBD1
v_gene: TRBV2
CDR3aa: CASKVAGGMEETQYF
CDR3nt: TGTGCCAGCAAGGTGGCAGGGGGCATGGAGGAGACCCAGTACTTC

abundance: -
len: 16
j_gene: TRBJ1-3
d_gene: -
v_gene: TRBV9
CDR3aa: CASSAAGAYSGNTIYF
CDR3nt: TGTGCCAGCAGCGCCGCTGGGGCATACTCTGGAAACACCATATATTTT

abundance: few
len: 16
j_gene: TRBJ2-5
d_gene: TRBD2
v_gene: TRBV6-5
CDR3aa: CASSYGGGSLRGTQYF
CDR3nt: TGTGCCAGCAGTTACGGAGGCGGGAGCCTAAGAGGGACCCAGTACTTC

abundance: many
len: 22
j_gene: TRBJ1-1
d_gene: TRBD1
v_gene: TRBV25-1
CDR3aa: CASSESESDRSDRVLLNSEAFF
CDR3nt: TGTGCCAGCAGTGAATCCGAGTCGGACCGTAGCGACAGGGTCCTTTTGAACAGTGAAGCTTTCTTT